This paragraph reports one T cell receptor beta chain. The repertoire was sequenced with immunoSEQ multiplex PCR; TCRdb's copy has only in-frame clones and lacks some. The profile shows 55,000 to 70,000 clones, about 85% of them singletons. The sampling schedule covered blood at baseline, cycle 4 day 1, and cycle 7 day 1. The CDR3 totals 14 residues. With 2 bases clipped from V and 2 bases from J, the junction kept 1 base outside the gene matches. CDR1 and CDR2 from the germline V gene are SGHTA and FQGTGA. This sample was taken from a study of OX40 agonist ivuxolimab in advanced cancers. The gene calls are TRBV7-3 and TRBJ2-5, with TRBD2 matching 8 bases. The clonotype originates from an adult with an advanced solid tumor such as melanoma, head and neck, liver or kidney cancer. Sequences were derived from CD4+ or CD8+ T cells sorted from blood, sampled in a trial of the OX40 agonist ivuxolimab. The CDR3 loop is CASSLGLAQETQYF. The CDR3 DNA sequence: TGTGCCAGCAGCTTAGGACTAGCACAAGAGACCCAGTACTTC.